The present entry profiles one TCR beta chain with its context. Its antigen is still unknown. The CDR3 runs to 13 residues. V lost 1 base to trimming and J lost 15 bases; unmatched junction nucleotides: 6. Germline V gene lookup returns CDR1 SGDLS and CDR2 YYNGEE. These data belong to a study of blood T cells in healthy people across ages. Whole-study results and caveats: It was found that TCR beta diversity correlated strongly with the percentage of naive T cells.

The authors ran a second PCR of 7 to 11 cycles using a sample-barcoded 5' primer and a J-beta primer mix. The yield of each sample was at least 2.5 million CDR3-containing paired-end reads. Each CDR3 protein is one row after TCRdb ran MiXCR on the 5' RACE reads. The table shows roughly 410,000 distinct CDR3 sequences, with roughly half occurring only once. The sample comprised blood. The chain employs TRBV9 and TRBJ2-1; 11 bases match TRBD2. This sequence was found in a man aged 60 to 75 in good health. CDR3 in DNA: TGTGCCAGCAGCGTAAATAGCGGGGGGGCGAGGTTCTTC. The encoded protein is CASSVNSGGARFF.